Below are 8 T cell receptor beta chains sequenced from a single sample in a study of shared clonotypes between healthy human individuals. The data were produced by immunoSEQ multiplex PCR, yet TCRdb's version contains in-frame clones alone and is incomplete. The table lists around 1.5 million clones, approximately 98% of them singletons, with approximately 0.44% in the top ten. Sequencing was performed on naive CD4+ T cells sorted from blood. Noted subset: CD45RA+ positively selected. The origin of the receptors is a man aged 25-40 years in good health.

The V and J genes are TRBV28 and TRBJ2-3; 7 nucleotides align to TRBD2. The CDR3 is 15 residues long. CDR1 and CDR2 (germline): MDHEN, SYDVKM. V dropped 5 bases and J dropped 5; count of bases not matched to a gene: 10. The CDR3 DNA is TGTGCCAGCAGTGCCCTCTCGGGAGGACAAGATACGCAGTATTTT. Amino acid sequence: CASSALSGGQDTQYF.

The rearrangement joins TRBV7-2 to TRBJ2-1; TRBD1 might be the D (7 bases). The length of the CDR3 is 16 residues. Trimming took off 5 bases at V and 3 bases at J, with 17 bases between the two ends. Germline V gene lookup returns CDR1 SGHTA and CDR2 FQGNSA. The DNA for the CDR3 is TGTGCCAGCAGCAGACGAATCAGGGGGGTCTACAATGAGCAGTTCTTC. Amino acid sequence: CASSRRIRGVYNEQFF. Based on the CDR3 plus reference TRBV7-2 and TRBJ2-1, the full variable domain is GAGVSQSPSNKVTEKGKDVELRCDPISGHTALYWYRQSLGQGLEFLIYFQGNSAPDKSGLPSDRFSAERTGGSVSTLTIQRTQQEDSAVYLCASSRRIRGVYNEQFFGPGTRLTVL.

The chain is built from TRBV30 and TRBJ1-1; D remains unclear. Germline loops: CDR1 GTSNPN, CDR2 SVGIG (reference sequence). The CDR3 runs 13 residues. V was shortened by 3 bases and J by 1 base, with 9 bases between the two germline ends. The CDR3 DNA follows: TGTGCCTGGAGCACCTCCGGGAACACTGAAGCTTTCTTT. Translation: CAWSTSGNTEAFF.

V is TRBV28 and J is TRBJ2-2; TRBD2 agrees at 16 bases. Trimming removed 5 bases from V and 6 bases from J; junction bases left unmatched: 9. There are 18 residues in the CDR3. CDR1 and CDR2 (germline): MDHEN, SYDVKM. Here the CDR3 reads CASSRRGTSGRVAGELFF. Written as DNA, the CDR3 is TGTGCCAGCAGTAGAAGAGGGACTAGCGGGAGGGTCGCCGGGGAGCTGTTTTTT.

The V gene is TRBV7-2, the J gene TRBJ2-5; D ambiguous. The CDR3 spans 13 residues. V was shortened by 5 bases and J by 5 bases, with 12 bases between the two germline ends. Germline loops: CDR1 SGHTA, CDR2 FQGNSA. CDR3 sequence reads: CASSPTAWETQYF. In DNA, the CDR3 is TGTGCCAGCAGCCCCACGGCCTGGGAGACCCAGTACTTC.

This chain joins TRBV11-3 and TRBJ2-7, with 7 bases that match TRBD1. V shed 5 bases, J shed 1 base, and the junction held 5 bases outside the gene matches. Germline V gives CDR1 SGHNT, CDR2 YENEEA. This CDR3 region has 14 residues. CDR3 in DNA: TGTGCCAGCAGCCCGCAGACAGGGTCCTACGAGCAGTACTTC. Amino acid sequence: CASSPQTGSYEQYF.

The gene calls are TRBV5-1 and TRBJ1-3; 8 bases fit TRBD1. This CDR3 comprises 14 residues. Germline-derived CDR1 and CDR2 are SGHRS and YFSETQ. Losses at the gene ends were 3 bases for V and 4 bases for J; bases not matched to a gene: 3. CDR3 bases: TGCGCCAGCAGCTCACAGGGGGTAGGAAACACCATATATTTT. Protein product: CASSSQGVGNTIYF. The entire variable domain, with the rest obtained from reference TRBV5-1 and TRBJ1-3, is as follows: KAGVTQTPRYLIKTRGQQVTLSCSPISGHRSVSWYQQTPGQGLQFLFEYFSETQRNKGNFPGRFSGRQFSNSRSEMNVSTLELGDSALYLCASSSQGVGNTIYFGEGSWLTVV.

The chain couples TRBV5-1 to TRBJ2-5; 9 bases match TRBD2. Germline CDR1 is SGHRS and CDR2 is YFSETQ. The trim removed 2 bases at V and 1 base at J, leaving 6 bases unmatched. The CDR3 has 16 residues. In nucleotides, the CDR3 is TGCGCCAGCAGCTTCTTAGCGGGAGCCTCCCAAGAGACCCAGTACTTC. This codes for CASSFLAGASQETQYF.